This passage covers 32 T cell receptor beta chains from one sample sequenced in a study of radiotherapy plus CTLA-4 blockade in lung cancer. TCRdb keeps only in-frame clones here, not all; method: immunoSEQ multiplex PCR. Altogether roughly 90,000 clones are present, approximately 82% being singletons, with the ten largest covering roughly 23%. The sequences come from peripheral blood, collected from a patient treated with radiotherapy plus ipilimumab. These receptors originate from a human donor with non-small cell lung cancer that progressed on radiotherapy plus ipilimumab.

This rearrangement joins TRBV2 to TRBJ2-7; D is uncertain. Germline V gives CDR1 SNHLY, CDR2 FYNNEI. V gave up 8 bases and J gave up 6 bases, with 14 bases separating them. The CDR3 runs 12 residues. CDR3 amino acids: CASPSLVGEQYV. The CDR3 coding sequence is TGTGCCAGCCCCTCCCTAGTAGGCGAGCAGTACGTC.

Here the CDR3 reads CASSKMGSLYTF. Written as DNA, the CDR3 is TGTGCCAGCAGTAAAATGGGCAGCCTCTACACCTTC. This chain uses TRBV6-1 with TRBJ1-2; D unclear. CDR1 is MNHNS and CDR2 is SASEGT in the germline V gene. Deletions cut 5 bases from V and 10 bases from J, with 14 bases between. This CDR3 has 12 amino acids.

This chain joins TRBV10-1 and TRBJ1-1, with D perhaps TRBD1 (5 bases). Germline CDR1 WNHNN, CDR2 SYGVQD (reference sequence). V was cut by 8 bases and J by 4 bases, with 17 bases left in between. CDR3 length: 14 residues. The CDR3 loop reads CASPTSTDVTEAFF. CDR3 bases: TGCGCCAGCCCTACTTCGACAGACGTCACTGAAGCTTTCTTT.

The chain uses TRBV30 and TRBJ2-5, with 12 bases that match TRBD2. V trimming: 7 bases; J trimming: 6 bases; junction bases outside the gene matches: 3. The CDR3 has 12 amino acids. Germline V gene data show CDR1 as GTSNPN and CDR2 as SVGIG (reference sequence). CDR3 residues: CASGLAGKTQYF. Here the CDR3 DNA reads TGTGCCTCAGGACTAGCGGGAAAGACCCAGTACTTC.

CDR3 sequence reads: CASTPSGRVHEQYV. Written as DNA, the CDR3 is TGTGCCAGCACCCCCTCCGGGAGGGTCCACGAGCAGTACGTC. The V gene is TRBV28, the J gene TRBJ2-7; 8 bases match TRBD2. Germline CDR1 and CDR2: MDHEN and SYDVKM. V shed 7 bases, J shed 5 bases, and the junction held 10 bases outside the gene matches. The CDR3 runs to 14 residues.

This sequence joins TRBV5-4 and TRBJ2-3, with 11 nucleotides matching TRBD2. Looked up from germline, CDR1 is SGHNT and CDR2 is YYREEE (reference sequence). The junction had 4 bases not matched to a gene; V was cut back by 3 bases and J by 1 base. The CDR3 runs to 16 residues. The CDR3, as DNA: TGTGCCAGCAGCTACGGGACTAGCGGACGCACAGATACGCAGTATTTT. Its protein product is CASSYGTSGRTDTQYF.

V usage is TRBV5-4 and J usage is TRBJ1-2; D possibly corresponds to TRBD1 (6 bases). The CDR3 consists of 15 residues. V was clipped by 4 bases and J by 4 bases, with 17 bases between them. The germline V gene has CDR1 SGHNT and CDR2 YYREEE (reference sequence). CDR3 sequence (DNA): TGTGCCAGCAGCGGAGGAAGGGGGGAGAGCTATGGCTACACCTTC. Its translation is CASSGGRGESYGYTF.

CDR3 region: CASSQEYWLAGNEQYF. In DNA, the CDR3 is TGCGCCAGCAGCCAAGAGTATTGGCTAGCGGGCAACGAGCAGTACTTC. The chain is built from TRBV4-1 and TRBJ2-7; the match to TRBD2 covers 8 bases. The CDR3 length is 16 residues. V gave up 0 bases and J gave up 5 bases; unmatched junction bases: 9. Per germline, CDR1 MGHRA and CDR2 YSYEKL.

In nucleotides, the CDR3 is TGTGCCAGCAGACAACAGGGGTCAGAGACCCAGTACTTC. As protein: CASRQQGSETQYF. V usage is TRBV6-6 and J usage is TRBJ2-5, with TRBD1 matching over 7 bases. V lost 6 bases, J lost 4 bases, and 5 bases stayed unmatched. Germline V gives CDR1 MNHNY, CDR2 SVGAGI (reference sequence). The CDR3 covers 13 residues.

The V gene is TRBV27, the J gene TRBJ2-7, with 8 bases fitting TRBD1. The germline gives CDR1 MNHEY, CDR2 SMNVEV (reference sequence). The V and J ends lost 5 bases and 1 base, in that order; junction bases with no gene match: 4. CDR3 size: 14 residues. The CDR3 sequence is CASSTRQGSYEQYF. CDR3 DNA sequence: TGTGCCAGCAGTACGCGACAGGGGTCCTACGAGCAGTACTTC.

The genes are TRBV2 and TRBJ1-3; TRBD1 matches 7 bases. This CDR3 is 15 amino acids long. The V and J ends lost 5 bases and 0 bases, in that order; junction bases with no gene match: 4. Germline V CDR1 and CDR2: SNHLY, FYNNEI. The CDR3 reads CASSQQGYSGNTIYF. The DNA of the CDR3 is TGTGCCAGCAGTCAACAGGGGTACTCTGGAAACACCATATATTTT.

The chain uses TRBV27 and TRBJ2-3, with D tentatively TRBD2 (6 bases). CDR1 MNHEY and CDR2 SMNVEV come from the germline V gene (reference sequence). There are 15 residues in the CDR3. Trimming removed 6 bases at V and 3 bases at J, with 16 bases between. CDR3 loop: CASRRLEVITDTQYF. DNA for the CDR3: TGTGCCAGCAGGAGACTAGAGGTGATAACAGATACGCAGTATTTT.

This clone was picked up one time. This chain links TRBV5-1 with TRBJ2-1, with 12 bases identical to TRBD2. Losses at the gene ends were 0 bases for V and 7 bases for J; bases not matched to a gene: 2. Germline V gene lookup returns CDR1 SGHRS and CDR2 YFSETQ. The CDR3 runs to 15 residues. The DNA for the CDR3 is TGCGCCAGCAGCTTGGGACTAGCGGGAGTGAATGAGCAGTTCTTC. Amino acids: CASSLGLAGVNEQFF.

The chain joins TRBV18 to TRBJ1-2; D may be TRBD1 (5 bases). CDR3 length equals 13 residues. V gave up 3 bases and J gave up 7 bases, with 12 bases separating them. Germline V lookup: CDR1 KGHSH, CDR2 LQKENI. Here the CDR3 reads CASSPGGVLGYTF. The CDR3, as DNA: TGTGCCAGCTCACCCGGGGGGGTGCTTGGCTACACCTTC.

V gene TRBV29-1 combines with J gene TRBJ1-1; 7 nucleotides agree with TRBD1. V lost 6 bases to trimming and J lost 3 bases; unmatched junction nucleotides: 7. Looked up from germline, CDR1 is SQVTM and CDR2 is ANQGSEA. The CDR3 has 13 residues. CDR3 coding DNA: TGCAGCGTCGGGAGACAGGGTGACACTGAAGCTTTCTTT. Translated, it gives CSVGRQGDTEAFF.

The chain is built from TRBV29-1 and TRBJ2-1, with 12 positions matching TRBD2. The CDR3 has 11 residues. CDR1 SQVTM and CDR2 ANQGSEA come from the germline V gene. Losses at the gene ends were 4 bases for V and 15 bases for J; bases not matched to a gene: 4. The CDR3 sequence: CSVASGRVAFF. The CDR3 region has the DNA TGCAGCGTTGCTAGCGGGAGGGTGGCGTTCTTC.

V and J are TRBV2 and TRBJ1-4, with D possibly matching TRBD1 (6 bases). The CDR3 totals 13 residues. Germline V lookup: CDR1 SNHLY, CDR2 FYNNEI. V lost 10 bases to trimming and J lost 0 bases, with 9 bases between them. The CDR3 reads CAIRGTTNEKLFF. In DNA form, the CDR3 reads TGTGCCATTAGGGGGACAACTAATGAAAAACTGTTTTTT.

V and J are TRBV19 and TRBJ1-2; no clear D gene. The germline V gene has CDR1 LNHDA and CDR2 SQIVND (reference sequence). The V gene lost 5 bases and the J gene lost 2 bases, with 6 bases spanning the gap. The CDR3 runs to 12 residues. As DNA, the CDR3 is TGTGCCAGTAGTCCCAGAAACTATGGCTACACCTTC. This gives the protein CASSPRNYGYTF.

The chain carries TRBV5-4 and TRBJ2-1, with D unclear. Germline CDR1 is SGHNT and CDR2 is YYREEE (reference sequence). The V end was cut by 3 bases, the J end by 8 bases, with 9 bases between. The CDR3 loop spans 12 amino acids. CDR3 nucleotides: TGTGCCAGCAGCTATTGGAACGATGAGCAGTTCTTC. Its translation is CASSYWNDEQFF.

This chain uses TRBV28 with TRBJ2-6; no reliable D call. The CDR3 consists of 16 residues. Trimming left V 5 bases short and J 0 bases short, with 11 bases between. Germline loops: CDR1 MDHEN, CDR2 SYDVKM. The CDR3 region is CASSPPGGSGANVLTF. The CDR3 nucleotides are TGTGCCAGCAGTCCGCCGGGTGGCTCTGGGGCCAACGTCCTGACTTTC.

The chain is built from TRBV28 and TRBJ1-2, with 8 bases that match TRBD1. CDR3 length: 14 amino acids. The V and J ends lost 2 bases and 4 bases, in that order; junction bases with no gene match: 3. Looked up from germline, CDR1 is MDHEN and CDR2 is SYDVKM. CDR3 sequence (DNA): TGTGCCAGCAGTTTAACCGGACAGGGCTATGGCTACACCTTC. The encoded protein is CASSLTGQGYGYTF.

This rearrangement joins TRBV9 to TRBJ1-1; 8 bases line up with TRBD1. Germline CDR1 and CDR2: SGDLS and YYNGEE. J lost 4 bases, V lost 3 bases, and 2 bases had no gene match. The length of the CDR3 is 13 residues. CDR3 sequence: CASSGTGGTEAFF. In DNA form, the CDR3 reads TGTGCCAGCAGCGGTACAGGGGGCACTGAAGCTTTCTTT. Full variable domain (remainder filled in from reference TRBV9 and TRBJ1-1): DSGVTQTPKHLITATGQRVTLRCSPRSGDLSVYWYQQSLDQGLQFLIQYYNGEERAKGNILERFSAQQFPDLHSELNLSSLELGDSALYFCASSGTGGTEAFFGQGTRLTVV.

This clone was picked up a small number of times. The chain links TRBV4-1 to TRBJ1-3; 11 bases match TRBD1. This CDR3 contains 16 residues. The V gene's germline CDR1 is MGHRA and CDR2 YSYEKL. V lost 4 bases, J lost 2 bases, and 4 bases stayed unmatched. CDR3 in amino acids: CASSPGQGAAGNTIYF. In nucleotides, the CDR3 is TGCGCCAGCAGCCCCGGACAGGGGGCAGCTGGAAACACCATATATTTT.

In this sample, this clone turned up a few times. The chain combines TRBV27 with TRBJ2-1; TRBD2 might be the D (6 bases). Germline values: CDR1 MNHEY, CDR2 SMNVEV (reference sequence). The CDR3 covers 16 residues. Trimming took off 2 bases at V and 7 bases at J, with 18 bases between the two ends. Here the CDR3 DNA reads TGTGCCAGCAGTTTAGGAGGGACTCAAAGGGTGAATGAGCAGTTCTTC. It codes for CASSLGGTQRVNEQFF.

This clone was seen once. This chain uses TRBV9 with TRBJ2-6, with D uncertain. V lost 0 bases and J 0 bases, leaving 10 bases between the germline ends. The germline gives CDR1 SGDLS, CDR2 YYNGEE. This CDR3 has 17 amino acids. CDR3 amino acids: CASSVGDLRSGANVLTF. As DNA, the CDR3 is TGTGCCAGCAGCGTAGGTGACCTTCGCTCTGGGGCCAACGTCCTGACTTTC.

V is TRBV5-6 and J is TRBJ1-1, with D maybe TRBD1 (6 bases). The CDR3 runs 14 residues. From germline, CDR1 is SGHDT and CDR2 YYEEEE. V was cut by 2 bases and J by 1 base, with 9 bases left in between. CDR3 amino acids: CASSFWGANTEAFF. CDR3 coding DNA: TGTGCCAGCAGCTTCTGGGGGGCGAACACTGAAGCTTTCTTT.

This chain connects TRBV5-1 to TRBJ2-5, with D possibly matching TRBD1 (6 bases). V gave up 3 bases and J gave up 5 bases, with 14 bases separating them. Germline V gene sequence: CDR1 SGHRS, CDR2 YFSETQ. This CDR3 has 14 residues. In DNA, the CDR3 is TGCGCCAGCAGCTCAGGACAGTCATCGGAGACCCAGTACTTC. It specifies CASSSGQSSETQYF.

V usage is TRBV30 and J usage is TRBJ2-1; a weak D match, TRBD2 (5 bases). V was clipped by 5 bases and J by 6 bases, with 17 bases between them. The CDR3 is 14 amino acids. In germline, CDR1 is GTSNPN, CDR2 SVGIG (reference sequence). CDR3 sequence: CAWGKETSGNEQFF. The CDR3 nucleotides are TGTGCCTGGGGGAAGGAGACCAGCGGCAATGAGCAGTTCTTC. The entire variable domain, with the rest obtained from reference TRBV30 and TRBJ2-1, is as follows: SQTIHQWPATLVQPVGSPLSLECTVEGTSNPNLYWYRQAAGRGLQLLFYSVGIGQISSEVPQNLSASRPQDRQFILSSKKLLLSDSGFYLCAWGKETSGNEQFFGPGTRLTVL.

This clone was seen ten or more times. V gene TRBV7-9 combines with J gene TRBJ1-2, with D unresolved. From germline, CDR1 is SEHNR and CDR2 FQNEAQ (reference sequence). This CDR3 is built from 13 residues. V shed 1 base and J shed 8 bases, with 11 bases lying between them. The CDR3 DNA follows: TGTGCCAGCAGCTTAGACTACATGGGAGGCTACACCTTC. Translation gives CASSLDYMGGYTF.

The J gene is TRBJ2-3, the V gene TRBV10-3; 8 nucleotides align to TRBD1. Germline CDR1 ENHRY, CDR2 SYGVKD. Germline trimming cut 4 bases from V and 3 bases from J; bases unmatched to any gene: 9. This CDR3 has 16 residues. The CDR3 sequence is CAISVETGVRTDTQYF. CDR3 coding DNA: TGTGCCATCAGTGTTGAGACAGGGGTTAGAACAGATACGCAGTATTTT.

The DNA for the CDR3 is TGTGCCAGCAGTTTAGCAGGGTTCACAGATACGCAGTATTTT. Its protein is CASSLAGFTDTQYF. The rearrangement links TRBV28 to TRBJ2-3; tentatively, D is TRBD1 (5 bases). The CDR3 runs to 14 residues. The V gene lost 2 bases and the J gene lost 2 bases, with 8 bases spanning the gap. CDR1 and CDR2 from the germline V gene are MDHEN and SYDVKM. Full variable domain (missing parts from reference TRBV28 and TRBJ2-3): DVKVTQSSRYLVKRTGEKVFLECVQDMDHENMFWYRQDPGLGLRLIYFSYDVKMKEKGDIPEGYSVSREKKERFSLILESASTNQTSMYLCASSLAGFTDTQYFGPGTRLTVL.

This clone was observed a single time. The CDR3 nucleotides are TGTGCCAGCAGTGAAGCGCTAAGCGGGCACAACAATGAGCAGTTCTTC. This gives the protein CASSEALSGHNNEQFF. The gene calls are TRBV6-1 and TRBJ2-1, with D possibly matching TRBD2 (6 bases). From germline, CDR1 is MNHNS and CDR2 SASEGT. This CDR3 has 16 amino acids. Trimming shortened V by 0 bases and J by 5 bases, and 14 bases separated the two germline ends.